This is a list of T cell receptor beta chains from one sample in a study of blood T cell repertoires in COVID-19. Libraries were prepared by immunoSEQ multiplex PCR; TCRdb keeps only in-frame clonotypes and omits some of them. The sample shows 150,000 to 200,000 clones, approximately 82% of them seen only once. Sequencing was performed on PBMCs or T cells enriched from blood (not recorded which). The source is a woman aged 45-59 years who had recovered from COVID-19. CDR3s include the opening cysteine and the closing phenylalanine or tryptophan. The D gene is left open where the match is weak. The size field is filled for only some rows; it gives once, few, many or a size class.

J gene: TRBJ1-2
D gene: TRBD1
V gene: TRBV3-1/TRBV3-2
clone size: -
CDR3 length: 14
CDR3 protein: CASSQGWTGNGYTF
CDR3 DNA: TGTGCCAGCAGCCAAGGTTGGACAGGGAATGGCTACACCTTC

J gene: TRBJ1-2
D gene: -
V gene: TRBV6-5
clone size: -
CDR3 length: 11
CDR3 protein: CASSQANGYTF
CDR3 DNA: TGTGCCAGCAGTCAGGCAAATGGCTACACCTTC

J gene: TRBJ1-6
D gene: -
V gene: TRBV2
clone size: -
CDR3 length: 16
CDR3 protein: CASSEWGVEGNSPLHF
CDR3 DNA: TGTGCCAGCAGTGAATGGGGGGTGGAGGGTAATTCACCCCTCCACTTT

J gene: TRBJ2-1
D gene: -
V gene: TRBV6-2/TRBV6-3
clone size: -
CDR3 length: 14
CDR3 protein: CASSQLGGYNEQFF
CDR3 DNA: TGTGCCAGCAGTCAGCTAGGGGGTTACAATGAGCAGTTCTTC

J gene: TRBJ1-4
D gene: TRBD1
V gene: TRBV7-9
clone size: -
CDR3 length: 14
CDR3 protein: CASSLGGTGEKLFF
CDR3 DNA: TGTGCCAGCAGCTTAGGCGGGACAGGTGAAAAACTGTTTTTT

J gene: TRBJ2-1
D gene: -
V gene: TRBV11-3
clone size: -
CDR3 length: 14
CDR3 protein: CASSYMRDYNEQFF
CDR3 DNA: TGTGCCAGCAGTTACATGAGGGATTACAATGAGCAGTTCTTC

J gene: TRBJ1-4
D gene: -
V gene: TRBV7-9
clone size: few
CDR3 length: 12
CDR3 protein: CASSLPDEKLFF
CDR3 DNA: TGTGCCAGCAGCCTCCCAGATGAAAAACTGTTTTTT

J gene: TRBJ2-7
D gene: TRBD1
V gene: TRBV15
clone size: -
CDR3 length: 14
CDR3 protein: CATSSGTGVDEQYF
CDR3 DNA: TGTGCCACCAGCAGCGGGACAGGGGTCGACGAGCAGTACTTC

J gene: TRBJ1-6
D gene: -
V gene: TRBV5-8
clone size: -
CDR3 length: 14
CDR3 protein: CASSRTPRNSPLHF
CDR3 DNA: TGTGCCAGCAGCCGGACACCGAGGAATTCACCCCTCCACTTT

J gene: TRBJ1-4
D gene: TRBD1
V gene: TRBV3-1/TRBV3-2
clone size: -
CDR3 length: 18
CDR3 protein: CASSQYTGVRATNEKLFF
CDR3 DNA: TGTGCCAGCAGTCAGTATACAGGGGTTAGGGCAACTAATGAAAAACTGTTTTTT

J gene: TRBJ1-4
D gene: TRBD1
V gene: TRBV28
clone size: medium-sized
CDR3 length: 14
CDR3 protein: CATSSGTVNEKLFF
CDR3 DNA: TGTGCCACCTCCTCCGGGACAGTTAATGAAAAACTGTTTTTT

J gene: TRBJ1-2
D gene: TRBD1
V gene: TRBV6-5
clone size: -
CDR3 length: 15
CDR3 protein: CASSRTAGTGIGYTF
CDR3 DNA: TGTGCCAGCAGTCGCACTGCCGGGACAGGGATCGGCTACACCTTC

J gene: TRBJ2-1
D gene: -
V gene: TRBV3-1/TRBV3-2
clone size: -
CDR3 length: 17
CDR3 protein: CASSQELPAAWNNEQFF
CDR3 DNA: TGTGCCAGCAGCCAAGAACTGCCAGCGGCTTGGAACAATGAGCAGTTCTTC

J gene: TRBJ1-4
D gene: -
V gene: TRBV28
clone size: once
CDR3 length: 16
CDR3 protein: CASSLSGWGQGEKLFF
CDR3 DNA: TGTGCCAGCAGTTTGAGTGGTTGGGGGCAGGGTGAAAAACTGTTTTTT

J gene: TRBJ2-2
D gene: -
V gene: TRBV21-1
clone size: few
CDR3 length: 17
CDR3 protein: CASSKVTSGAFTGELFF
CDR3 DNA: TGTGCCAGCAGCAAAGTGACTAGCGGAGCCTTCACCGGGGAGCTGTTTTTT

J gene: TRBJ2-3
D gene: -
V gene: TRBV30
clone size: -
CDR3 length: 15
CDR3 protein: CAWSAYYTSTDTQYF
CDR3 DNA: TGTGCCTGGAGTGCCTACTATACTAGCACAGATACGCAGTATTTT

J gene: TRBJ2-5
D gene: -
V gene: TRBV7-6
clone size: -
CDR3 length: 15
CDR3 protein: CASSLSTGTGQTQYF
CDR3 DNA: TGTGCCAGCAGCTTATCTACAGGGACGGGACAGACCCAGTACTTC

J gene: TRBJ1-1
D gene: TRBD1
V gene: TRBV27
clone size: -
CDR3 length: 15
CDR3 protein: CASSSNRGPGPEAFF
CDR3 DNA: TGTGCCAGCAGTTCCAACAGGGGGCCCGGGCCTGAAGCTTTCTTT

J gene: TRBJ2-1
D gene: TRBD1
V gene: TRBV3-1/TRBV3-2
clone size: -
CDR3 length: 14
CDR3 protein: CASSPFTGGNEQFF
CDR3 DNA: TGTGCCAGCAGCCCCTTCACAGGGGGCAATGAGCAGTTCTTC

J gene: TRBJ2-3
D gene: TRBD2
V gene: TRBV6-5
clone size: -
CDR3 length: 15
CDR3 protein: CASSFTSGSSDTQYF
CDR3 DNA: TGTGCCAGCAGTTTTACGAGCGGGAGCTCAGATACGCAGTATTTT

J gene: TRBJ2-1
D gene: TRBD2
V gene: TRBV5-4
clone size: -
CDR3 length: 15
CDR3 protein: CASSWTSGVYNEQFF
CDR3 DNA: TGTGCCAGCAGCTGGACTAGCGGTGTTTACAATGAGCAGTTCTTC

J gene: TRBJ1-3
D gene: -
V gene: TRBV19
clone size: -
CDR3 length: 14
CDR3 protein: CASASRGSGNTIYF
CDR3 DNA: TGTGCCAGCGCCTCCAGGGGCTCTGGAAACACCATATATTTT

J gene: TRBJ2-7
D gene: TRBD2
V gene: TRBV5-4
clone size: -
CDR3 length: 15
CDR3 protein: CASSLGVSGTYEQYF
CDR3 DNA: TGTGCCAGCAGCCTGGGGGTTAGCGGGACCTACGAGCAGTACTTC

J gene: TRBJ2-3
D gene: -
V gene: TRBV29-1
clone size: -
CDR3 length: 11
CDR3 protein: CSALDTDTQYF
CDR3 DNA: TGCAGCGCATTAGACACAGATACGCAGTATTTT

J gene: TRBJ1-2
D gene: TRBD1
V gene: TRBV19
clone size: few
CDR3 length: 19
CDR3 protein: CASSIMWTGASTSNYGYTF
CDR3 DNA: TGTGCCAGTAGTATTATGTGGACAGGGGCTTCAACTTCTAACTATGGCTACACCTTC

J gene: TRBJ2-5
D gene: -
V gene: TRBV24-1
clone size: -
CDR3 length: 12
CDR3 protein: CATSADWKHQYF
CDR3 DNA: TGTGCCACCAGTGCAGACTGGAAACACCAGTACTTC

J gene: TRBJ2-7
D gene: TRBD1
V gene: TRBV5-1
clone size: -
CDR3 length: 15
CDR3 protein: CASSWGQGVTYEQYF
CDR3 DNA: TGCGCCAGCAGCTGGGGCCAGGGGGTGACCTACGAGCAGTACTTC

J gene: TRBJ2-7
D gene: -
V gene: TRBV10-2
clone size: many
CDR3 length: 15
CDR3 protein: CASRPGGYSSYEQYF
CDR3 DNA: TGCGCCAGCAGGCCCGGGGGATACAGCTCCTACGAGCAGTACTTC

J gene: TRBJ1-2
D gene: -
V gene: TRBV12-3/TRBV12-4
clone size: -
CDR3 length: 13
CDR3 protein: CASSYGQNYGYTF
CDR3 DNA: TGTGCCAGCAGTTACGGACAGAACTATGGCTACACCTTC